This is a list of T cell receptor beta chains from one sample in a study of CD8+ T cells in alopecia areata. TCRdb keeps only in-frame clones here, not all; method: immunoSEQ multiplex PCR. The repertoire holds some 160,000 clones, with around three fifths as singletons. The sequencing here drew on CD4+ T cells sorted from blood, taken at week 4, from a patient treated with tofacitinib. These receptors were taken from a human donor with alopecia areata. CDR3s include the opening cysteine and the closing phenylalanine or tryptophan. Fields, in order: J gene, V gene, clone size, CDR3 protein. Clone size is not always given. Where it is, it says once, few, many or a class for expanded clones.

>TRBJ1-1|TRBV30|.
CAWTRTALGTEAFF
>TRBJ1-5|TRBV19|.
CASSKDRALNQPQHF
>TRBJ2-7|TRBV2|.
CASSEVRGLLYEQYF
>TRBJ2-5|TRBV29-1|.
CSVAGLKRETQYF
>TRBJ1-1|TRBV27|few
CASSLWGAEGAEAFF
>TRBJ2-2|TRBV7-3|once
CASSLQTGTGELFF
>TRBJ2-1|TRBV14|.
CASSQDGQLSSYNEQFF
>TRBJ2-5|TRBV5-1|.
CASSLYRQETQYF
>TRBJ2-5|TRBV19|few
CASSIRLDETQYF
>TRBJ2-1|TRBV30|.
CAGDRVYNEQFF
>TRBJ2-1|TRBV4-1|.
CASSQVWDNEQFF
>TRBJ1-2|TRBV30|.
CAWSVGSPGGYTF
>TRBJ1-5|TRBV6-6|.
CASSHGQLDGDQPQHF
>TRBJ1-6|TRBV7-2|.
CASSARQGAASPLHF
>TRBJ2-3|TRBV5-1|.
CASSLAGSSNTQYF
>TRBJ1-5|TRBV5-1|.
CASSLGYSNQPQHF
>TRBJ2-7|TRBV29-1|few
CSGVRPPNEQYF
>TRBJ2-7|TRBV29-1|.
CSVLRDRDEQYF
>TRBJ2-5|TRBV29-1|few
CSADGGEETQYF
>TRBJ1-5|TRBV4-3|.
CASSQGTATGQPQHF
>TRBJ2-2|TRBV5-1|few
CASRASGLNTGELFF
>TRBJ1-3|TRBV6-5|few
CASTSPTGNTIYF
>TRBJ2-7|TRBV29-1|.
CSVENLYEQYF
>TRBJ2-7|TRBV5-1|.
CASSLQTAAYEQYF
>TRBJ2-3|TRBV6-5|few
CASTDADTQYF
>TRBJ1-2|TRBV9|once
CASSAADSFYGYTF
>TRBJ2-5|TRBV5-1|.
CASSLPQETQYF
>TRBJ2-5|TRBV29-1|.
CSVESQGGETQYF
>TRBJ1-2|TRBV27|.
CASRGQANYGYTF
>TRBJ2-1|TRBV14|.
CARPSAYNEQFF
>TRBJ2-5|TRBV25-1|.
CASSAGAVGETQYF
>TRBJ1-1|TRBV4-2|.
CASSPSYGLNTEAFF
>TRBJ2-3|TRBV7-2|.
CASSGVGDTQYF
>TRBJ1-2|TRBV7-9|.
CASSLPRGKRQGSNYGYTF
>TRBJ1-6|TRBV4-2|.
CASSQSRDGSSPLHF
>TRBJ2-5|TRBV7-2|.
CASSRLGLLGETQYF
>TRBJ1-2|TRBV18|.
CASSPGFGYTF
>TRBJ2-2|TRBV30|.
CAWSPARTGAGELFF
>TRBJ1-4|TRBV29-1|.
CSVVSQFNEKLFF
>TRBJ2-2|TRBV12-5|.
CASGPLAGGSTGELFF
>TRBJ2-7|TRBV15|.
CATSGDGAESYEQYF
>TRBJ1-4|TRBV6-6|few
CASSYHDRGHEKLFF
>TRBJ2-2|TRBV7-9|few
CASSLRRETGELFF
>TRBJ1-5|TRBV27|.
CASSTGFTSNQPQHF
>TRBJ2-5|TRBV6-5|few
CASSYSGGRETQYF
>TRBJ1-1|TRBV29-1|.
CSAARQGSTEAFF
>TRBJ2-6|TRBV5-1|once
CASSLALASGANVLTF
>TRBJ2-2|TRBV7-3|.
CASSLNSGGLSPGELFF
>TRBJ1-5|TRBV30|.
CAWGSGAGPQHF
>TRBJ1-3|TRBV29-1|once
CSVDWTDDSGNTIYF
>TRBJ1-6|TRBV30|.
CAWSVFPRDRGNSPLHF
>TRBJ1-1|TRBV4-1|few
CASSLTQLGVNEAFF
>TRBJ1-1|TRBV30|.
CAWSTLGRDTEAFF
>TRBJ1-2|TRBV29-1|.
CSATNSNYGYTF
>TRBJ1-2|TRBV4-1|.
CASSTSDGNYGYTF